The 20 T cell receptor beta chains listed next were all sequenced from one sample in a study of cytomegalovirus exposure and HLA in healthy donors. PCR used 60 Vbeta primers and 13 Jbeta primers. This table comes from immunoSEQ multiplex PCR, and its TCRdb copy is limited to in-frame clones, with some not included. The data contain hundreds of thousands of clones, approximately 70% of them singletons. What was sequenced was PBMCs. The receptors were gathered from a man in his forties or fifties in good health and CMV-seropositive.

The J gene is TRBJ1-2, the V gene TRBV19, with TRBD1 identical over 9 bases. There are 15 residues in the CDR3. Germline V gene lookup returns CDR1 LNHDA and CDR2 SQIVND (reference sequence). Trimming cost V 4 bases and J 8 bases; bases outside gene matches: 11. The CDR3 DNA sequence: TGTGCCAGTAGTAGGACAGGGGACCTTGCAGTAGGCTACACCTTC. The encoded protein is CASSRTGDLAVGYTF.

The chain carries TRBV4-2 and TRBJ1-6; 8 bases line up with TRBD1. This CDR3 comprises 17 residues. CDR1 is LGHNA and CDR2 is YNFKEQ in the germline V gene. With 0 bases clipped from V and 7 bases from J, the junction kept 8 bases outside the gene matches. DNA for the CDR3: TGTGCCAGCAGCCAAGAAGGGACAGGTACTCGCAATTCACCCCTCCACTTT. It encodes CASSQEGTGTRNSPLHF.

This clone was seen a few times. The chain has TRBV9 and TRBJ2-3, with 7 bases fitting TRBD1. This CDR3 comprises 14 residues. Trimming removed 3 bases from V and 6 bases from J; junction bases left unmatched: 7. Per the germline V gene, CDR1 is SGDLS and CDR2 is YYNGEE. Here the CDR3 reads CASSGDRVHDTQYF. The CDR3, as DNA: TGTGCCAGCAGCGGCGACAGGGTTCACGATACGCAGTATTTT.

This chain links TRBV29-1 with TRBJ2-7; 15 nucleotides match TRBD2. V lost 6 bases, J lost 0 bases, and 0 bases stayed unmatched. The germline V gene has CDR1 SQVTM and CDR2 ANQGSEA. CDR3 length equals 14 residues. The CDR3 nucleotides are TGCAGCGTGGGACTAGCGGGGGGCTCCTACGAGCAGTACTTC. It translates to CSVGLAGGSYEQYF.

The CDR3 DNA is TGTGCCAGCAGTAGCCAGGGGGCATTGATTGAAAAACTGTTTTTT. It is translated as CASSSQGALIEKLFF. This chain links TRBV5-5 with TRBJ1-4; 8 bases line up with TRBD1. This CDR3 has 15 residues. J gave up 7 bases and V 5 bases, and 10 bases lay outside the gene matches. Germline V gene lookup returns CDR1 SGHKS and CDR2 YYEKEE (reference sequence).

The sample holds one count of this clone. The chain combines TRBV2 with TRBJ1-2; TRBD1 agrees at 9 bases. Germline CDR1 is SNHLY and CDR2 is FYNNEI. With V trimmed by 9 bases and J by 0 bases, 5 bases remained unmatched. The CDR3 runs 14 residues. Written as DNA, the CDR3 is TGTGCCAGTGGACAGGGGAACGCTAACTATGGCTACACCTTC. It is translated as CASGQGNANYGYTF.

The rearrangement uses TRBV27 and TRBJ2-2, with 9 bases matching TRBD1. In germline, CDR1 is MNHEY, CDR2 SMNVEV (reference sequence). Trimming cost V 4 bases and J 3 bases; bases outside gene matches: 6. The CDR3 contains 16 residues. The CDR3 loop reads CASSSPTGGDTGELFF. The CDR3 coding sequence is TGTGCCAGCAGTTCTCCGACAGGGGGGGACACCGGGGAGCTGTTTTTT.

The rearrangement links TRBV18 to TRBJ1-4; no firm D call. Trimming removed 6 bases from V and 0 bases from J, with 11 bases in between. Germline lookup yields CDR1 KGHSH and CDR2 LQKENI. The CDR3 has 15 amino acids. CDR3 DNA: TGTGCCAGCTCTCAGGCGGAGGCAACTAATGAAAAACTGTTTTTT. Protein: CASSQAEATNEKLFF.

The chain recombines TRBV5-1 with TRBJ1-1; 8 bases match TRBD1. V gave up 2 bases and J gave up 4 bases; unmatched junction bases: 4. The CDR3 has 14 amino acids. The germline V gene has CDR1 SGHRS and CDR2 YFSETQ. The CDR3 DNA sequence: TGCGCCAGCAGCTTCGGACAGGGTATCACTGAAGCTTTCTTT. This sequence encodes CASSFGQGITEAFF. Using reference TRBV5-1 and TRBJ1-1 for the parts outside the CDR3, the full variable domain is KAGVTQTPRYLIKTRGQQVTLSCSPISGHRSVSWYQQTPGQGLQFLFEYFSETQRNKGNFPGRFSGRQFSNSRSEMNVSTLELGDSALYLCASSFGQGITEAFFGQGTRLTVV.

CDR3 nucleotides: TGTGCCAGCTCACCGCGAGCGGGGGAAGAGACCCAGTACTTC. Its protein product is CASSPRAGEETQYF. J is TRBJ2-5 and V is TRBV18; 8 positions agree with TRBD2. Unmatched junction bases numbered 3, after V lost 3 bases and J lost 3 bases. This CDR3 comprises 14 residues. Germline V gene lookup returns CDR1 KGHSH and CDR2 LQKENI.

The sample holds a few counts of this clone. The genes are TRBV10-1 and TRBJ1-1, with a possible D match to TRBD1 (5 bases). Germline loops: CDR1 WNHNN, CDR2 SYGVQD (reference sequence). Trimming left V 0 bases short and J 6 bases short, with 11 bases between. CDR3 length: 14 residues. CDR3 bases: TGCGCCAGCAGTGAGTCTGGAGGGACCCCTGAAGCTTTCTTT. Translation: CASSESGGTPEAFF.

A few counts support this clone. The rearrangement links TRBV7-9 to TRBJ1-1; perhaps TRBD1 as D (5 bases). This CDR3 has 13 residues. The V end lost 4 bases, the J end lost 7 bases, and 13 bases lay between the germline ends. Germline-derived CDR1 and CDR2 are SEHNR and FQNEAQ (reference sequence). DNA of the CDR3: TGTGCCAGCAGCTCGGAGGGGCGGATTGAAGCTTTCTTT. This translates into CASSSEGRIEAFF.

This clone was seen only once. J is TRBJ2-1 and V is TRBV7-9; 9 nucleotides align to TRBD1. Trimming took 4 bases from V and 6 from J; bases not matched to a gene: 10. The length of the CDR3 is 16 residues. Germline-derived CDR1 and CDR2 are SEHNR and FQNEAQ (reference sequence). CDR3 nucleotide sequence: TGTGCCAGCAGCTCCCACGAGGACAGGGGAGGCAATGAGCAGTTCTTC. Translated: CASSSHEDRGGNEQFF.

The chain combines TRBV5-1 with TRBJ2-3, with D tentatively TRBD2 (5 bases). V lost 3 bases to trimming and J lost 1 base, with 9 bases between them. The CDR3 runs 14 residues. CDR1 and CDR2 (germline): SGHRS, YFSETQ. CDR3 DNA: TGCGCCAGCAGCTCAATCGGGGGCACAGATACGCAGTATTTT. Its translation: CASSSIGGTDTQYF.

V is TRBV4-2 and J is TRBJ2-3; no reliable D call. The germline CDR1 and CDR2 sequences are LGHNA and YNFKEQ. V lost 1 base and J lost 0, with 8 bases in between. This CDR3 comprises 15 residues. The CDR3 region has the DNA TGTGCCAGCAGCCAAGCCCCCGGTAGCACAGATACGCAGTATTTT. Residues: CASSQAPGSTDTQYF.

This clone was seen just once. The chain links TRBV7-2 to TRBJ2-3, with 7 bases that match TRBD2. Germline V gene sequence: CDR1 SGHTA, CDR2 FQGNSA. V lost 2 bases and J lost 2; bases outside the gene matches: 4. The CDR3 has 15 residues. The CDR3: CASSLNGGYTDTQYF. CDR3 coding DNA: TGTGCCAGCAGCTTAAACGGGGGGTACACAGATACGCAGTATTTT.

The gene calls are TRBV4-3 and TRBJ2-3; 11 bases fit TRBD1. The V and J ends lost 4 bases and 4 bases, in that order; junction bases with no gene match: 7. The CDR3 runs to 16 residues. CDR1 is LGHNA, CDR2 YSLEER, per germline. Here the CDR3 DNA reads TGCGCCAGCAGCCTCGGCCCGGGACAGGGGGCAGATACGCAGTATTTT. Its translation is CASSLGPGQGADTQYF.

V gene TRBV7-7 combines with J gene TRBJ2-2, with a weak D call TRBD2 (5 bases). The CDR3 sequence is 14 residues long. CDR1 is SSHAT, CDR2 FNYEAQ, per germline (reference sequence). Trimming took off 8 bases at V and 4 bases at J, with 14 bases between the two ends. CDR3 DNA sequence: TGTGCCAGCCGGGATTCGGTCGCCACCGGGGAGCTGTTTTTT. Amino acids: CASRDSVATGELFF.

This clone was observed at least ten times. V is TRBV4-1 and J is TRBJ2-5; TRBD2 agrees at 11 bases. V lost 4 bases to trimming and J lost 5 bases; unmatched junction nucleotides: 3. This CDR3 spans 14 amino acids. The germline gives CDR1 MGHRA, CDR2 YSYEKL. The DNA for the CDR3 is TGCGCCAGCAGCCTGACTAGCGGGGCGGAGACCCAGTACTTC. It translates to CASSLTSGAETQYF.

The chain couples TRBV11-2 to TRBJ2-6, with 11 bases matching TRBD2. CDR1 is SGHAT, CDR2 FQNNGV, per germline. The CDR3 runs to 18 residues. Losses at the gene ends were 5 bases for V and 0 bases for J; bases not matched to a gene: 6. The DNA of the CDR3 is TGTGCCAGCAGCATGCCAACTAGCGGGGGCTCTGGGGCCAACGTCCTGACTTTC. This encodes CASSMPTSGGSGANVLTF.